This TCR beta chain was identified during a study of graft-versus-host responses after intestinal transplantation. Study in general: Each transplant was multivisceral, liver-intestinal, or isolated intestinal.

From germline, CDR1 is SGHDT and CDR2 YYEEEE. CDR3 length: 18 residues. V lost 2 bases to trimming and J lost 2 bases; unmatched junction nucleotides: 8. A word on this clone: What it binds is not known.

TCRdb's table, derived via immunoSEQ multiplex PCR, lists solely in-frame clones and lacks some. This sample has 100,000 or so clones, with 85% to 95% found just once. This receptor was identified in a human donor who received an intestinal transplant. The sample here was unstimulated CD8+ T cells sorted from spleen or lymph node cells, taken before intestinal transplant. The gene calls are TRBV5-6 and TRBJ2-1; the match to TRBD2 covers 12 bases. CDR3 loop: CASSFGLPSGGAYNEQFF. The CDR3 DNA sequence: TGTGCCAGCAGCTTTGGTCTTCCTAGCGGGGGGGCCTACAATGAGCAGTTCTTC.